This passage covers 15 T cell receptor beta chains from one sample sequenced in a study of blood T cell repertoires in COVID-19. TCRdb keeps only in-frame clones here, not all; method: immunoSEQ multiplex PCR. The table has about 160,000 clones, approximately 81% seen once; the top ten hold more than 1%. The specimen was peripheral blood. These receptors came from a man in his forties with acute or convalescent COVID-19.

The CDR3 DNA sequence: TGTGCCAGCAGCCAACGGACAGCAAATCAGCCCCAGCATTTT. Translating gives CASSQRTANQPQHF. The rearrangement joins TRBV3-1 (or the pseudogene TRBV3-2) to TRBJ1-5; D may be TRBD1 (6 bases). V gave up 2 bases and J gave up 4 bases, with 9 bases separating them. The CDR3 spans 14 residues. Germline V gene lookup returns CDR1 LGHDT and CDR2 YNNKEL (reference sequence).

Concerning this clone: In the same sample, other DNA sequences code for this CDR3. This chain uses TRBV5-1 with TRBJ1-2, with D perhaps matching TRBD1 (6 bases). Germline V gives CDR1 SGHRS, CDR2 YFSETQ. This CDR3 has 14 amino acids. Between the trimmed V and J ends, which lost 0 bases and 2 bases, there was a span of 8 bases. The CDR3 here is CASSLDGGNYGYTF. The CDR3 region has the DNA TGCGCCAGCAGCTTGGATGGGGGCAACTATGGCTACACCTTC. The full variable domain, with the rest looked up from reference TRBV5-1 and TRBJ1-2, is KAGVTQTPRYLIKTRGQQVTLSCSPISGHRSVSWYQQTPGQGLQFLFEYFSETQRNKGNFPGRFSGRQFSNSRSEMNVSTLELGDSALYLCASSLDGGNYGYTFGSGTRLTVV.

V is TRBV11-2 and J is TRBJ1-1, with TRBD1 identical over 10 bases. V was pared by 5 bases and J by 3 bases, with 6 bases of the junction left unmatched. Germline assignment: CDR1 SGHAT and CDR2 FQNNGV. The CDR3 runs to 15 residues. CDR3 in amino acids: CASSHTGTGDTEAFF. The DNA for the CDR3 is TGTGCCAGCAGCCATACCGGGACAGGGGACACTGAAGCTTTCTTT. Filled out from reference TRBV11-2 and TRBJ1-1, the complete variable domain reads EAGVAQSPRYKIIEKRQSVAFWCNPISGHATLYWYQQILGQGPKLLIQFQNNGVVDDSQLPKDRFSAERLKGVDSTLKIQPAKLEDSAVYLCASSHTGTGDTEAFFGQGTRLTVV.

The V call is TRBV5-6, the J call TRBJ2-3; unclear D gene. The germline V and J ends were trimmed by 3 bases and 6 bases, with 5 bases remaining between them. In germline, CDR1 is SGHDT, CDR2 YYEEEE. This CDR3 has 11 amino acids. Here the CDR3 DNA reads TGTGCCAGCAGCTCCCGGGATACGCAGTATTTT. Protein: CASSSRDTQYF.

The sample holds one count of this clone. The rearrangement links TRBV11-2 to TRBJ1-1; maybe TRBD1 (5 bases). CDR1 is SGHAT and CDR2 is FQNNGV in the germline V gene. The V gene lost 0 bases and the J gene lost 6 bases, with 14 bases spanning the gap. The CDR3 runs 15 residues. The CDR3 DNA follows: TGTGCCAGCAGCTTAGAGGGACTGAGGGCCGCTGAAGCTTTCTTT. This translates into CASSLEGLRAAEAFF.

The chain is built from TRBV5-1 and TRBJ2-7, with D possibly being TRBD2 (5 bases). The CDR3 runs 13 residues. CDR1 SGHRS and CDR2 YFSETQ come from the germline V gene. With 1 base removed from V and 2 bases from J, the gap between germline ends came to 7 bases. CDR3 nucleotide sequence: TGCGCCAGCAGCTTGTACGGGGCCTACGAGCAGTACTTC. Its protein is CASSLYGAYEQYF. The full variable domain, rest sourced from reference TRBV5-1 and TRBJ2-7, is KAGVTQTPRYLIKTRGQQVTLSCSPISGHRSVSWYQQTPGQGLQFLFEYFSETQRNKGNFPGRFSGRQFSNSRSEMNVSTLELGDSALYLCASSLYGAYEQYFGPGTRLTVT.

The chain employs TRBV5-1 and TRBJ1-1, with 8 bases aligning to TRBD1. CDR1 is SGHRS and CDR2 is YFSETQ in the germline V gene. V lost 4 bases and J lost 4; bases outside the gene matches: 6. The CDR3 covers 14 residues. This chain's CDR3 is CASSERTGTTEAFF. CDR3 nucleotide sequence: TGCGCCAGCAGCGAGAGGACAGGGACCACTGAAGCTTTCTTT.

V gene TRBV19 combines with J gene TRBJ2-1, with D possibly TRBD1 on 5 matching bases. The V gene lost 2 bases and the J gene lost 7 bases, with 15 bases spanning the gap. This CDR3 contains 15 residues. Per germline, CDR1 LNHDA and CDR2 SQIVND (reference sequence). The CDR3 DNA is TGTGCCAGTAGTATAACGGGCGACAGCAGGAATGAGCAGTTCTTC. As protein: CASSITGDSRNEQFF.

The rearrangement joins TRBV6-6 to TRBJ1-4; D is uncertain. The CDR3 sequence is 14 residues long. The ends were cut back, 0 bases at V and 5 bases at J, with 7 bases in the middle. Germline V gene lookup returns CDR1 MNHNY and CDR2 SVGAGI (reference sequence). Written as DNA, the CDR3 is TGTGCCAGCAGTTACTCGGGCAGAAATGAAAAACTGTTTTTT. This sequence encodes CASSYSGRNEKLFF.

The chain uses TRBV9 and TRBJ2-5, with 8 bases identical to TRBD2. There are 17 residues in the CDR3. Germline V gene lookup returns CDR1 SGDLS and CDR2 YYNGEE. The V segment lost 0 bases and the J segment 2 bases; nucleotides outside the gene matches: 9. CDR3 in DNA: TGTGCCAGCAGCGTAGACGGGCTAGCGGGCCAACAAGAGACCCAGTACTTC. It yields the protein CASSVDGLAGQQETQYF.

This clone was picked up one time. J is TRBJ1-1 and V is TRBV7-9, with D uncertain. Looked up from germline, CDR1 is SEHNR and CDR2 is FQNEAQ (reference sequence). Trimming cost V 7 bases and J 0 bases, with 15 bases left between them. The CDR3 extends over 15 amino acids. The CDR3 here is CASNGRTTMNTEAFF. CDR3 coding DNA: TGTGCCAGCAACGGCCGGACTACCATGAACACTGAAGCTTTCTTT.

The chain carries TRBV7-9 and TRBJ2-5, with 12 positions matching TRBD1. The CDR3 sequence is 17 residues long. The V and J ends lost 0 bases and 5 bases, in that order; junction bases with no gene match: 7. Germline V gene lookup returns CDR1 SEHNR and CDR2 FQNEAQ (reference sequence). Here the CDR3 reads CASSLALGQGARETQYF. CDR3 DNA sequence: TGTGCCAGCAGCTTAGCGCTGGGACAGGGGGCGCGGGAGACCCAGTACTTC. The full variable domain, in which reference TRBV7-9 and TRBJ2-5 provide the parts outside the CDR3, is DTGVSQNPRHKITKRGQNVTFRCDPISEHNRLYWYRQTLGQGPEFLTYFQNEAQLEKSRLLSDRFSAERPKGSFSTLEIQRTEQGDSAMYLCASSLALGQGARETQYFGPGTRLLVL.

This clone was picked up one time. The V gene is TRBV5-1, the J gene TRBJ1-1; D is unresolved. Trimming shortened V by 4 bases and J by 6 bases, and 16 bases separated the two germline ends. Germline V gene sequence: CDR1 SGHRS, CDR2 YFSETQ. CDR3 length: 14 amino acids. CDR3 DNA: TGCGCCAGCAGCCGCGGGCCATTCGAGGCTGAAGCTTTCTTT. This codes for CASSRGPFEAEAFF.

The chain links TRBV14 to TRBJ2-7; TRBD1 might be the D (5 bases). Germline V gene sequence: CDR1 SGHDN, CDR2 FVKESK. V dropped 1 base and J dropped 4 bases, with 14 bases sitting between them. There are 15 residues in the CDR3. CDR3 region: CASSQAWQGIYEQYF. The CDR3 nucleotides are TGTGCCAGCAGCCAAGCCTGGCAGGGAATATACGAGCAGTACTTC.

The rearrangement links TRBV29-1 to TRBJ1-2; TRBD1 matches 7 bases. The CDR3 is made up of 12 amino acids. Per the germline V gene, CDR1 is SQVTM and CDR2 is ANQGSEA. The trim removed 7 bases at V and 2 bases at J, leaving 4 bases unmatched. The CDR3 DNA reads TGCAGCGGACAACAGGGGAACTATGGCTACACCTTC. It yields the protein CSGQQGNYGYTF.